This T cell receptor (beta chain) was recovered during a study of cytomegalovirus exposure and HLA in healthy donors. Study results and caveats: Per a prior analysis, the majority of TCR beta V segments were productive roughly 87% or roughly 30% of the time. In vitro, a few CMV-associated chains proved specific for CMV antigens. V- and J-gene trimming in TCR beta was tied to a missense DCLRE1C variant by an analysis performed later. Roughly even sequencing depth across donors was the assumption behind the presence/absence analyses.

The PCR was carried out with 60 Vbeta primers and 13 Jbeta primers. Clones were sequenced by immunoSEQ multiplex PCR, and TCRdb holds only the in-frame ones, with some missing. The table records 110,000 to 150,000 clones, 70% to 80% of them present only once. As regards this clone: The antigen is not known.

The trim removed 6 bases at V and 5 bases at J, leaving 3 bases unmatched. The CDR3 has 13 amino acids. CDR1 is ENHRY, CDR2 SYGVKD, per germline. The sequenced sample consisted of PBMCs. This clonotype originated in a woman aged 60-75 years in good health and CMV-seropositive. The V and J genes are TRBV10-3 and TRBJ2-5; 10 nucleotides agree with TRBD2. CDR3 sequence (DNA): TGTGCCATCAGAAGCGGGGGGGAGGAGACCCAGTACTTC. This codes for CAIRSGGEETQYF.